A selection of T cell receptor beta chains follows, all from one sample in a study of blood T cells in healthy people across ages. One entry per CDR3 protein results from TCRdb running MiXCR on the 5' RACE reads. The data show about 970,000 distinct CDR3 sequences, with 45% to 60% seen just once and about 22% held by the top ten. Sequencing input: blood. The origin of the receptors is an older woman in good health. CDR3s include the opening cysteine and the closing phenylalanine or tryptophan. Each record gives: J gene, clone size, D gene, V gene, CDR3 DNA, CDR3 protein. The D gene is left open where the match is weak. Rows may omit the clone size; those that give it use once, few, many or a size class.

j_call: TRBJ2-5; clone_size: .; d_call: .; v_call: TRBV5-4; cdr3_nt: TGTGCCAGCAGCCCCACACTAGCCCCCCAAGAGACCCAGTACTTC; cdr3_aa: CASSPTLAPQETQYF
j_call: TRBJ2-6; clone_size: few; d_call: .; v_call: TRBV7-8; cdr3_nt: TGTGCCAGCAGCCCTGAGCTGTTAGGGGCCAACGTCCTGACTTTC; cdr3_aa: CASSPELLGANVLTF
j_call: TRBJ2-1; clone_size: once; d_call: TRBD1; v_call: TRBV6-5; cdr3_nt: TGTGCCAGCAGTTACCGGGGGACAGGGTTCACTGAGCAGTTCTTC; cdr3_aa: CASSYRGTGFTEQFF
j_call: TRBJ2-1; clone_size: .; d_call: .; v_call: TRBV2; cdr3_nt: TGTGCCAGCAGACACTGGGAGGACGGTGAGCAGTTCTTC; cdr3_aa: CASRHWEDGEQFF
j_call: TRBJ2-5; clone_size: .; d_call: .; v_call: TRBV2; cdr3_nt: TGTGCCAGCAGTAACCTCGACAGGATCCAAGAGACCCAGTACTTC; cdr3_aa: CASSNLDRIQETQYF
j_call: TRBJ2-1; clone_size: few; d_call: TRBD2; v_call: TRBV20-1; cdr3_nt: TGCAGCGCCCCCCGCAGCGGGAGAGGCAATGAGCAGTTCTTC; cdr3_aa: CSAPRSGRGNEQFF
j_call: TRBJ2-7; clone_size: .; d_call: .; v_call: TRBV14; cdr3_nt: TGTGCCAGCAGCCAAGGCCCCGGGCAGAACCTCCTCGACGAGCAGTACTTC; cdr3_aa: CASSQGPGQNLLDEQYF
j_call: TRBJ1-1; clone_size: .; d_call: .; v_call: TRBV9; cdr3_nt: TGTGCCAGCAGCGTAATGGGAGACGACACTGAAGCTTTCTTT; cdr3_aa: CASSVMGDDTEAFF
j_call: TRBJ2-3; clone_size: .; d_call: TRBD1; v_call: TRBV27; cdr3_nt: TGTGCCAGCAATCCGGGACAGAGGGCAGATACGCAGTATTTT; cdr3_aa: CASNPGQRADTQYF
j_call: TRBJ2-7; clone_size: few; d_call: .; v_call: TRBV20-1; cdr3_nt: TGCAGTGCTAGGCTTGTGGGGGACCCTACCTACGAGCAGTACTTC; cdr3_aa: CSARLVGDPTYEQYF
j_call: TRBJ2-7; clone_size: few; d_call: TRBD1; v_call: TRBV6-6; cdr3_nt: TGTGCCAGCAGTCACGGGACAGGAGTCTACGAGCAGTACTTC; cdr3_aa: CASSHGTGVYEQYF